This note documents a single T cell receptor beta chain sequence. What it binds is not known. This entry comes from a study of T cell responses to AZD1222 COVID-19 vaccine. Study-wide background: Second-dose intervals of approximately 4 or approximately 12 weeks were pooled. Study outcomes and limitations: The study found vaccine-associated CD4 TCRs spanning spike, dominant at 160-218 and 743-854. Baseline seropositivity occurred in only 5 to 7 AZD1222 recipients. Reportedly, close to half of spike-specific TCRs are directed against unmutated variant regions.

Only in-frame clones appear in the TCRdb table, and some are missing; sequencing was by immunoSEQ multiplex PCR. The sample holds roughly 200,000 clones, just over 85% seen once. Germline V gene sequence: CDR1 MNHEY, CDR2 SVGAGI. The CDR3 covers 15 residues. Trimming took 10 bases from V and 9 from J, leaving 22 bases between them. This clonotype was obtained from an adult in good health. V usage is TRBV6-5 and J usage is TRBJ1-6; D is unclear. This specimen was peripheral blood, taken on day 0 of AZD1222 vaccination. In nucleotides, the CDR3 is TGTGCCATTCAACCCAGGTTCTCTAGTACTTCACCCCTCCACTTT. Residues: CAIQPRFSSTSPLHF.